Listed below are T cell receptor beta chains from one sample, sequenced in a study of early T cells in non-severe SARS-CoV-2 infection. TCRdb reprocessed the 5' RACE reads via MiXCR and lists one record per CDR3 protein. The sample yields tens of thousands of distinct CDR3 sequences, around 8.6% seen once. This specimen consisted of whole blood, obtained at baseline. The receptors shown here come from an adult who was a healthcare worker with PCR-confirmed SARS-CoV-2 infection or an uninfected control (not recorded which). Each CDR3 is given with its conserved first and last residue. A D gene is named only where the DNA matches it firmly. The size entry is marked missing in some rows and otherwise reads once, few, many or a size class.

CASSFGEGLPSTDTQYF	TGTGCCAGCAGTTTTGGGGAGGGCCTCCCTAGCACAGATACGCAGTATTTT	TRBD2	few	TRBV28	TRBJ2-3
CASSLRGALGYTF	TGTGCCAGCAGTTTAAGGGGGGCGCTTGGCTACACCTTC	-	-	TRBV28	TRBJ1-2
CASIRDSGSSGTGEQFF	TGTGCCAGCATTCGGGACAGCGGGTCTAGCGGGACTGGGGAGCAGTTCTTC	TRBD2	-	TRBV5-8	TRBJ2-1
CASTEKWTEDYGYTF	TGTGCCAGCACTGAGAAGTGGACAGAGGACTATGGCTACACCTTC	-	few	TRBV7-9	TRBJ1-2
CASLPGGASYEQYF	TGTGCCAGCCTCCCGGGGGGGGCGAGTTACGAGCAGTACTTC	TRBD2	few	TRBV12-3/TRBV12-4	TRBJ2-7
CASSRSGQRTGELFF	TGTGCCAGCAGTCGGTCGGGACAGCGGACCGGGGAGCTGTTTTTT	TRBD1	few	TRBV2	TRBJ2-2
CASRSDRTDTQYF	TGTGCCAGCAGATCCGACCGCACAGATACGCAGTATTTT	-	-	TRBV2	TRBJ2-3
CASSKAGGSGSSYEQYF	TGTGCCAGCAGCAAAGCTGGTGGTAGCGGGAGCTCCTACGAGCAGTACTTC	-	-	TRBV21-1	TRBJ2-7
CASSPGRDPNEQFF	TGTGCCAGCAGCCCAGGTCGGGACCCCAATGAGCAGTTCTTC	-	-	TRBV3-1	TRBJ2-1
CASSPPDGSNYGYTF	TGTGCCAGCTCACCACCGGACGGCTCTAACTATGGCTACACCTTC	-	few	TRBV18	TRBJ1-2
CASRLVPYRDRSGSNQPQHF	TGTGCAAGTCGCTTAGTACCCTACCGGGACAGGAGTGGTAGCAATCAGCCCCAGCATTTT	-	-	TRBV12-2	TRBJ1-5
CASSRTGRSEQFF	TGTGCCAGCAGCCGGACCGGACGCTCTGAGCAGTTCTTC	-	many	TRBV3-1	TRBJ2-1
CASSFRGGGETQYF	TGTGCCAGCAGCTTCCGTGGCGGGGGGGAGACCCAGTACTTC	TRBD2	-	TRBV5-4	TRBJ2-5
CASSTQLSDTQYF	TGTGCCAGTAGTACCCAGCTTTCAGATACGCAGTATTTT	-	many	TRBV19	TRBJ2-3
CASGQGASTDTQYF	TGTGCCAGCGGACAGGGGGCTAGCACAGATACGCAGTATTTT	TRBD1	-	TRBV2	TRBJ2-3